This is a list of T cell receptor beta chains from one sample in a study of blood T cell repertoires in COVID-19. The assay was immunoSEQ multiplex PCR, and TCRdb's table has in-frame clones only and misses some. The data show some 150,000 clones, 87% seen once. The sequenced sample was peripheral blood. The receptors stem from an older woman with active or convalescent COVID-19. The CDR3 runs from the conserved cysteine through the conserved F or W. The order of the fields is J gene, V gene, D gene, clone size, CDR3 DNA, CDR3 protein. The D gene is left open where the match is weak. Size is omitted from some rows. Given values are once, few, many or a class for expanded clones.

j_gene: TRBJ2-3; v_gene: TRBV6-4; d_gene: .; abundance: .; CDR3nt: TGTGCCAGCAGTGAGTCGACTACCCGCACAGATACGCAGTATTTT; CDR3aa: CASSESTTRTDTQYF
j_gene: TRBJ2-7; v_gene: TRBV7-2; d_gene: TRBD1; abundance: few; CDR3nt: TGTGCCAGCAGCTTAGCGGGACAGGCGAGCATCTCCTACGAGCAGTACTTC; CDR3aa: CASSLAGQASISYEQYF
j_gene: TRBJ2-5; v_gene: TRBV4-3; d_gene: TRBD1; abundance: .; CDR3nt: TGCGCCAGCAGCCAAGGGACAGGCTCCGTGACGGCCCAGTACTTC; CDR3aa: CASSQGTGSVTAQYF
j_gene: TRBJ1-4; v_gene: TRBV5-6; d_gene: .; abundance: once; CDR3nt: TGTGCCAGCAGCTTCCAGGGTAATGAAAAACTGTTTTTT; CDR3aa: CASSFQGNEKLFF
j_gene: TRBJ1-6; v_gene: TRBV7-2; d_gene: .; abundance: .; CDR3nt: TGTGCCAGCAGCCAACAGAGTTCACCCCTCCACTTT; CDR3aa: CASSQQSSPLHF
j_gene: TRBJ1-5; v_gene: TRBV4-3; d_gene: TRBD1; abundance: .; CDR3nt: TGCGCCAGCAGCCAGACAGGGAGCAATCAGCCCCAGCATTTT; CDR3aa: CASSQTGSNQPQHF
j_gene: TRBJ1-4; v_gene: TRBV19; d_gene: .; abundance: .; CDR3nt: TGTGCCAGTAGTCTAGGAATAGATGAAAAACTGTTTTTT; CDR3aa: CASSLGIDEKLFF
j_gene: TRBJ2-1; v_gene: TRBV4-1; d_gene: TRBD2; abundance: .; CDR3nt: TGCGCCAGCAGCCAAGAGAAGTCTAGCGGGACCTACAATGAGCAGTTCTTC; CDR3aa: CASSQEKSSGTYNEQFF
j_gene: TRBJ2-3; v_gene: TRBV6-2/TRBV6-3; d_gene: .; abundance: .; CDR3nt: TGTGCCAGCAGCTCTAGCACAGATACGCAGTATTTT; CDR3aa: CASSSSTDTQYF
j_gene: TRBJ1-2; v_gene: TRBV9; d_gene: TRBD1; abundance: .; CDR3nt: TGTGCCAGCGGTACGGTCGACAGGGGGGGAACGAATGGCTACACCTTC; CDR3aa: CASGTVDRGGTNGYTF
j_gene: TRBJ1-1; v_gene: TRBV30; d_gene: .; abundance: .; CDR3nt: TGTGCCTGGAGGGGTGGGGCGGCTTTAGTGGCTGAAGCTTTCTTT; CDR3aa: CAWRGGAALVAEAFF
j_gene: TRBJ2-3; v_gene: TRBV2; d_gene: .; abundance: .; CDR3nt: TGTGCCAGCAGTGTGGCAGTTGGTCAATCAGATACGCAGTATTTT; CDR3aa: CASSVAVGQSDTQYF
j_gene: TRBJ2-7; v_gene: TRBV6-6; d_gene: .; abundance: .; CDR3nt: TGTGCCAGCAGTTACTCGAGTAGCCTGGGCGAGCAGTACTTC; CDR3aa: CASSYSSSLGEQYF
j_gene: TRBJ2-3; v_gene: TRBV7-6; d_gene: .; abundance: once; CDR3nt: TGTGCCAGCAGCTTAGGGCAGGGAAGCACAGATACGCAGTATTTT; CDR3aa: CASSLGQGSTDTQYF
j_gene: TRBJ1-2; v_gene: TRBV7-2; d_gene: .; abundance: .; CDR3nt: TGTGCCAGCAGCTTAGGAGGGGGGGAGGGTCGCTACACCTTC; CDR3aa: CASSLGGGEGRYTF
j_gene: TRBJ1-5; v_gene: TRBV10-2; d_gene: TRBD1; abundance: .; CDR3nt: TGCGCCAGCAGTTGGGACAGGGAGGCTCAGCCCCAGCATTTT; CDR3aa: CASSWDREAQPQHF
j_gene: TRBJ2-1; v_gene: TRBV6-2/TRBV6-3; d_gene: TRBD2; abundance: .; CDR3nt: TGTGCCAGCAGTTACCAGTGGCGGGGGGGCGACAATGAGCAGTTCTTC; CDR3aa: CASSYQWRGGDNEQFF
j_gene: TRBJ2-3; v_gene: TRBV6-6; d_gene: .; abundance: .; CDR3nt: TGTGCCAGCAGGGGGAGCTCAGATACGCAGTATTTT; CDR3aa: CASRGSSDTQYF
j_gene: TRBJ1-2; v_gene: TRBV5-1; d_gene: .; abundance: .; CDR3nt: TGCGCCCGCAGCTTGGCCGGGGGGAGGGATGGCTACACCTTC; CDR3aa: CARSLAGGRDGYTF
j_gene: TRBJ1-1; v_gene: TRBV6-5; d_gene: .; abundance: .; CDR3nt: TGTGCCAGCAGCAAGGAGGGCCCATACACTGAAGCTTTCTTT; CDR3aa: CASSKEGPYTEAFF
j_gene: TRBJ2-7; v_gene: TRBV2; d_gene: TRBD2; abundance: .; CDR3nt: TGTGCCAGCACGGGGGGGTACGAGCAGTACTTC; CDR3aa: CASTGGYEQYF
j_gene: TRBJ2-5; v_gene: TRBV24-1; d_gene: .; abundance: .; CDR3nt: TGTGCCACCAGTGCGGGGGGCGAAGAGACCCAGTACTTC; CDR3aa: CATSAGGEETQYF
j_gene: TRBJ2-5; v_gene: TRBV7-2; d_gene: .; abundance: .; CDR3nt: TGTGCCAGCAGCTTTGAAAAGGGGATTGTGTTGAAGACCCAGTACTTC; CDR3aa: CASSFEKGIVLKTQYF
j_gene: TRBJ1-6; v_gene: TRBV6-5; d_gene: .; abundance: .; CDR3nt: TGTGCCAGCAGTTACGGGTACAACGAGGATTCACCCCTCCACTTT; CDR3aa: CASSYGYNEDSPLHF
j_gene: TRBJ1-2; v_gene: TRBV30; d_gene: TRBD1; abundance: .; CDR3nt: TGTGCCTGGAGTGGGGGGACAGGGGGGATTGGTGGCTACACCTTC; CDR3aa: CAWSGGTGGIGGYTF
j_gene: TRBJ1-2; v_gene: TRBV2; d_gene: TRBD1; abundance: .; CDR3nt: TGTGCCAGCAGTGCCGGTACAGGGGTTAGCTACACCTTC; CDR3aa: CASSAGTGVSYTF
j_gene: TRBJ1-1; v_gene: TRBV19; d_gene: .; abundance: .; CDR3nt: TGTGCCAGCACTACGACCCCGAACACTGAAGCTTTCTTT; CDR3aa: CASTTTPNTEAFF
j_gene: TRBJ2-5; v_gene: TRBV5-1; d_gene: TRBD2; abundance: .; CDR3nt: TGCGCCAGCAGCTTGTGGGGAGGGGATACGGAGACCCAGTACTTC; CDR3aa: CASSLWGGDTETQYF
j_gene: TRBJ1-1; v_gene: TRBV7-6; d_gene: TRBD1; abundance: .; CDR3nt: TGTGCCAGCAGCTTAGGCCAGGGGGCGCTTCTGAACACTGAAGCTTTCTTT; CDR3aa: CASSLGQGALLNTEAFF
j_gene: TRBJ2-7; v_gene: TRBV2; d_gene: .; abundance: .; CDR3nt: TGTGCCAGCAGTGGAGGGCAGACGCCTGAGGAGCAGTACTTC; CDR3aa: CASSGGQTPEEQYF
j_gene: TRBJ1-2; v_gene: TRBV5-4; d_gene: .; abundance: .; CDR3nt: TGTGCCAGCAGCTTGGCGGGGGGCGTCTGGGGCTACACCTTC; CDR3aa: CASSLAGGVWGYTF
j_gene: TRBJ1-6; v_gene: TRBV3-1/TRBV3-2; d_gene: TRBD1; abundance: few; CDR3nt: TGTGCCAGCAGCCAGGGGACAGGGTTTACTTCACCCCTCCACTTT; CDR3aa: CASSQGTGFTSPLHF
j_gene: TRBJ1-2; v_gene: TRBV2; d_gene: .; abundance: .; CDR3nt: TGTGCCAGCAGTGAAGCGGGGGCGAAGTATGGCTACACCTTC; CDR3aa: CASSEAGAKYGYTF
j_gene: TRBJ1-3; v_gene: TRBV5-1; d_gene: .; abundance: .; CDR3nt: TGCGCCAGCAGCCTGGACAGTTCCACGGTAGGCTCTGGAAACACCATATATTTT; CDR3aa: CASSLDSSTVGSGNTIYF
j_gene: TRBJ1-2; v_gene: TRBV5-4; d_gene: .; abundance: .; CDR3nt: TGTGCCAGCAGCGCGCCGGGTCCTAACTATGGCTACACCTTC; CDR3aa: CASSAPGPNYGYTF
j_gene: TRBJ1-5; v_gene: TRBV27; d_gene: .; abundance: .; CDR3nt: TGTGCCAGCAGTCGGGCCCCCGGGGGGAATCAGCCCCAGCATTTT; CDR3aa: CASSRAPGGNQPQHF
j_gene: TRBJ1-2; v_gene: TRBV30; d_gene: TRBD1; abundance: .; CDR3nt: TGTGCCCGCGACAGGGGTAACTATGGCTACACCTTC; CDR3aa: CARDRGNYGYTF
j_gene: TRBJ2-1; v_gene: TRBV11-2; d_gene: .; abundance: .; CDR3nt: TGTGCCAGCAGCTTAGCCGGGATATCCCCGCGCGATGAGCAGTTCTTC; CDR3aa: CASSLAGISPRDEQFF
j_gene: TRBJ2-3; v_gene: TRBV2; d_gene: TRBD2; abundance: .; CDR3nt: TGTGCCAGCAGTGAGACGGCGGGGGGGCTTGGTACGCAGTATTTT; CDR3aa: CASSETAGGLGTQYF
j_gene: TRBJ1-1; v_gene: TRBV27; d_gene: .; abundance: .; CDR3nt: TGTGCCAGCAGTTTATCGGGGGGATACAACCTTAGAGAAGCTTTCTTT; CDR3aa: CASSLSGGYNLREAFF
j_gene: TRBJ1-1; v_gene: TRBV10-3; d_gene: .; abundance: .; CDR3nt: TGTGCCATCAGTGAAAACAGGGCCCTGAACACTGAAGCTTTCTTT; CDR3aa: CAISENRALNTEAFF